The T cell receptor (beta chain) under discussion was sequenced for a study of graft-versus-host responses after intestinal transplantation. Trimming cost V 4 bases and J 1 base; bases outside gene matches: 8. Germline CDR1 reads SGHRS; CDR2 reads YFSETQ. The CDR3 is 18 residues long. Libraries were prepared by immunoSEQ multiplex PCR; TCRdb keeps only in-frame clonotypes and omits some of them. The sample contains over 45,000 clones, 90% to 95% of which appear only once. Broader study findings: GvH clones were found in recipient marrow; some appeared first in ileum or blood.

Points on this clone: The antigen remains unidentified.

This clonotype was obtained from a human donor who was the organ donor for an intestinal transplant. Sequencing used unstimulated CD4+ T cells sorted from spleen or lymph node cells, obtained before transplant. This chain uses TRBV5-1 with TRBJ2-3, with 14 bases identical to TRBD2. The CDR3 nucleotides read TGCGCCAGCAGCCCTCCCGGGACTAGCGGGGGCCGCACAGATACGCAGTATTTT. Translation gives CASSPPGTSGGRTDTQYF.